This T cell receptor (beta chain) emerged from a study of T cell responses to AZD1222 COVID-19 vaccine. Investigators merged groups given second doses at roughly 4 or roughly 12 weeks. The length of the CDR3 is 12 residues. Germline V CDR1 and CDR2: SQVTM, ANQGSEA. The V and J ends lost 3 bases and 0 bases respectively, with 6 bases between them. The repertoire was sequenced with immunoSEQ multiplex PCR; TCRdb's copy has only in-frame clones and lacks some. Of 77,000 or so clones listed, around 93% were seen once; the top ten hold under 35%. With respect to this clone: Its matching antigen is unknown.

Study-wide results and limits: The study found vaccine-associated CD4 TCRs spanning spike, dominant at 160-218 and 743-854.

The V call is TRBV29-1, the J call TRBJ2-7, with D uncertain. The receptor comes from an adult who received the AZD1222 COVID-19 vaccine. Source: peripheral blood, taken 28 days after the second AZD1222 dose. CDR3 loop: CSVDTPSYEQYF. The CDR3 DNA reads TGCAGCGTTGATACACCCTCCTACGAGCAGTACTTC.